This TCR beta chain derives from a study of identical twins. It was template switching that added a universal primer site, and there were unique molecular identifiers on the cDNA. TCRdb independently ran MiXCR on the 5' RACE reads; one entry per CDR3 protein. The repertoire holds 1.5 million to 2 million distinct CDR3 sequences, about 32% seen once, with approximately 0.25% in the top ten. The CDR3 runs 15 residues. In germline, CDR1 is MNHEY, CDR2 SVGAGI. V lost 0 bases and J lost 3, with 11 bases in between. General observations from the study: Invariant MAIT and iNKT cells are populations that could partly confound zero-insertion analyses. Less excess twin sharing appeared in beta out-of-frame sequences. Beta clonotypes that were abundant in cord blood contained fewer insertions, a pattern absent from memory repertoires.

In its sample, this clonotype was seen many times. The target antigen is unknown. This chain uses TRBV6-5 with TRBJ1-2; perhaps TRBD1 as D (5 bases). What was sequenced was cord blood. The origin of this receptor is a newborn girl in good health. The CDR3 DNA is TGTGCCAGCAGTTACTCGAAGGGGCCATACTATGGCTACACCTTC. Protein: CASSYSKGPYYGYTF.